The 27 T cell receptor beta chains below were found in one sample sequenced in a study of blood T cell repertoires in COVID-19. TCRdb's table, derived via immunoSEQ multiplex PCR, lists solely in-frame clones and lacks some. Among 90,000 to 150,000 clones listed, roughly 80% were seen once. Sequences were obtained from peripheral blood. These receptors were obtained from a human donor in a cohort sampled during active COVID-19.

The V and J genes are TRBV25-1 and TRBJ2-7, with 9 positions matching TRBD1. Germline CDR1 reads MGHDK; CDR2 reads SYGVNS. This CDR3 region has 13 residues. Trimming at V came to 7 bases and at J to 4 bases, leaving 5 bases not matched to a gene. The CDR3 region is CASMGTGYYEQYF. For the CDR3, the DNA is TGTGCCAGCATGGGGACAGGGTATTACGAGCAGTACTTC.

The chain couples TRBV7-2 to TRBJ2-1, with TRBD2 identical over 7 bases. This CDR3 has 14 residues. The germline gives CDR1 SGHTA, CDR2 FQGNSA. V lost 2 bases to trimming and J lost 7 bases; unmatched junction nucleotides: 5. The CDR3 reads CASSLSGISNEQFF. In DNA form, the CDR3 reads TGTGCCAGCAGCTTAAGCGGGATCTCGAATGAGCAGTTCTTC.

The J gene is TRBJ2-3, the V gene TRBV29-1; D possibly corresponds to TRBD1 (6 bases). Germline assignment: CDR1 SQVTM and CDR2 ANQGSEA. The CDR3 extends over 12 amino acids. Deletions cut 6 bases from V and 6 bases from J, with 13 bases between. The CDR3 sequence: CSVDTGSDTQYF. CDR3 DNA sequence: TGCAGCGTGGACACAGGGTCCGATACGCAGTATTTT.

This chain joins TRBV2 and TRBJ1-2; D perhaps matches TRBD1 (5 bases). The CDR3 loop spans 17 amino acids. The germline V and J ends were trimmed by 8 bases and 1 base, with 23 bases remaining between them. Germline V gene lookup returns CDR1 SNHLY and CDR2 FYNNEI. The CDR3 nucleotides are TGTGCCAGCCTCGGAACGATTTTCGGGGGAGGTAACTATGGCTACACCTTC. This encodes CASLGTIFGGGNYGYTF.

This clone has just a few counts. The DNA for the CDR3 is TGTGCCAGCAGCTTAGGGAATAGGGGAAATGGACCCCAGCATTTT. Protein sequence: CASSLGNRGNGPQHF. V gene TRBV7-2 combines with J gene TRBJ1-5, with a tentative D call TRBD1 (5 bases). Trimming took 1 base from V and 10 from J, leaving 17 bases between them. Per germline, CDR1 SGHTA and CDR2 FQGNSA. This CDR3 is 15 amino acids long.

This clone was seen only a few times. This sequence joins TRBV2 and TRBJ2-7, with D possibly TRBD2 on 5 matching bases. This CDR3 is built from 12 residues. V was trimmed by 3 bases and J by 3 bases, leaving 6 bases between them. The germline V gene has CDR1 SNHLY and CDR2 FYNNEI. The CDR3 sequence: CASSDEGYEQYF. In DNA, the CDR3 is TGTGCCAGCAGTGACGAGGGCTACGAGCAGTACTTC.

This chain links TRBV6-1 with TRBJ2-2; 9 positions match TRBD2. The CDR3 runs 17 residues. Trimming cost V 4 bases and J 2 bases; bases outside gene matches: 8. CDR1 is MNHNS and CDR2 is SASEGT in the germline V gene. CDR3 in DNA: TGTGCCAGCAGTGCCGGGACGACTAGCGGAAACACCGGGGAGCTGTTTTTT. Translation gives CASSAGTTSGNTGELFF.

This chain connects TRBV18 to TRBJ2-2, with D perhaps TRBD1 (6 bases). The CDR3 covers 15 residues. Germline V gene sequence: CDR1 KGHSH, CDR2 LQKENI. The V and J ends lost 4 bases and 5 bases respectively, with 14 bases between them. CDR3 DNA: TGTGCCAGCTCACTTGCAGACAGGAGGACCGGGGAGCTGTTTTTT. Translating gives CASSLADRRTGELFF.

The V and J genes are TRBV7-9 and TRBJ2-7; 9 positions agree with TRBD1. Germline values: CDR1 SEHNR, CDR2 FQNEAQ (reference sequence). Losses at the gene ends were 6 bases for V and 6 bases for J; bases not matched to a gene: 12. The CDR3 contains 15 residues. The CDR3 protein is CASRLGQGPQGEQYF. The CDR3 DNA reads as TGTGCCAGCAGACTGGGACAGGGCCCCCAAGGCGAGCAGTACTTC.

In nucleotides, the CDR3 is TGTGCCAGCAGCTTTACCGGGACAGGGGTGGGAGAGACCCAGTACTTC. It translates to CASSFTGTGVGETQYF. The V gene is TRBV5-8, the J gene TRBJ2-5; 10 bases fit TRBD1. From germline, CDR1 is SGHTS and CDR2 YDEGEE. This CDR3 is 16 amino acids long. V lost 2 bases and J lost 4; bases outside the gene matches: 8.

In nucleotides, the CDR3 is TGTGCCACCTACCGGGACAGGGGTGTCGGTTACGAGCAGTACTTC. It is translated as CATYRDRGVGYEQYF. V gene TRBV28 combines with J gene TRBJ2-7; 10 bases are a match to TRBD1. Germline V gene sequence: CDR1 MDHEN, CDR2 SYDVKM. The length of the CDR3 is 15 residues. The V segment lost 10 bases and the J segment 4 bases; nucleotides outside the gene matches: 13.

The sample holds one count of this clone. This chain joins TRBV2 and TRBJ1-1; D not certain. Germline V CDR1 and CDR2: SNHLY, FYNNEI. This CDR3 is built from 12 residues. Trimming stripped 9 bases from V and 1 base from J, with 9 bases between. The CDR3 DNA sequence: TGTGCCAGTCTACAGTCGAACACTGAAGCTTTCTTT. It translates to CASLQSNTEAFF.

The chain joins TRBV7-9 to TRBJ2-3; 11 positions match TRBD1. CDR3 length: 15 amino acids. Per germline, CDR1 SEHNR and CDR2 FQNEAQ (reference sequence). V lost 3 bases and J lost 12; bases outside the gene matches: 11. This CDR3 reads CASSLGDRGLLNQYF. CDR3 DNA sequence: TGTGCCAGCAGCTTGGGGGACAGGGGGTTATTAAACCAGTATTTT.

The chain employs TRBV7-9 and TRBJ1-1; weak D call: TRBD1 (6 bases). Germline V gene sequence: CDR1 SEHNR, CDR2 FQNEAQ (reference sequence). V lost 4 bases and J 6 bases, leaving 12 bases between the germline ends. The CDR3 consists of 13 residues. CDR3 in DNA: TGTGCCAGCAGCTCACAGGGTATCTCTGAAGCTTTCTTT. Residues: CASSSQGISEAFF.

V and J are TRBV29-1 and TRBJ1-1; a possible D gene is TRBD1 (5 bases). Trimming took off 5 bases at V and 3 bases at J, with 10 bases between the two ends. The CDR3 sequence is 12 residues long. Germline CDR1 reads SQVTM; CDR2 reads ANQGSEA. DNA for the CDR3: TGCAGCGTTTTGACAGACTACACTGAAGCTTTCTTT. This gives the protein CSVLTDYTEAFF.

The chain couples TRBV11-2 to TRBJ1-2; the D is unclear. The CDR3 sequence is 15 residues long. CDR1 is SGHAT, CDR2 FQNNGV, per germline. V shed 1 base and J shed 0 bases, with 9 bases lying between them. CDR3 sequence reads: CASSLGGIANYGYTF. The CDR3 coding sequence is TGTGCCAGCAGCTTAGGCGGGATAGCTAACTATGGCTACACCTTC.

This clone has more than one count but fewer than ten. The chain has TRBV5-1 and TRBJ2-7, with 10 bases fitting TRBD2. Trimming removed 3 bases from V and 4 bases from J; junction bases left unmatched: 22. The CDR3 spans 20 residues. Germline V gene sequence: CDR1 SGHRS, CDR2 YFSETQ. CDR3 region: CASSWTIQTSASGGSYEQYF. The CDR3, as DNA: TGCGCCAGCAGCTGGACTATCCAAACCTCGGCTAGCGGGGGTTCGTACGAGCAGTACTTC.

The gene calls are TRBV6-6 and TRBJ2-2; 9 bases line up with TRBD2. CDR1 is MNHNY, CDR2 SVGAGI, per germline (reference sequence). V lost 2 bases to trimming and J lost 1 base; unmatched junction nucleotides: 2. The CDR3 totals 16 residues. In DNA, the CDR3 is TGTGCCAGCAGTTACCTAGCGGGAAGGAACACCGGGGAGCTGTTTTTT. Amino acid sequence: CASSYLAGRNTGELFF.

The rearrangement uses TRBV11-2 and TRBJ1-2; D gene ambiguous. CDR3 length: 14 residues. Trimming took 7 bases from V and 7 from J, leaving 19 bases between them. CDR1 and CDR2 from the germline V gene are SGHAT and FQNNGV. The CDR3 region is CASTRWRAEAGYTF. The CDR3 nucleotides are TGTGCCAGCACCCGTTGGAGGGCGGAAGCTGGCTACACCTTC.

The genes are TRBV5-1 and TRBJ2-2; 11 nucleotides line up with TRBD1. CDR3 length equals 16 residues. The trim removed 4 bases at V and 4 bases at J, leaving 6 bases unmatched. The germline V gene encodes CDR1 SGHRS and CDR2 YFSETQ. The CDR3 sequence: CASSEGTGGSTGELFF. Written as DNA, the CDR3 is TGCGCCAGCAGCGAAGGGACAGGGGGTTCCACCGGGGAGCTGTTTTTT.

This chain joins TRBV7-2 and TRBJ1-1; 7 bases fit TRBD1. Germline values: CDR1 SGHTA, CDR2 FQGNSA. J was trimmed by 6 bases and V by 5 bases; bases with no gene match: 9. The CDR3 extends over 14 amino acids. The CDR3 DNA reads as TGTGCCAGCAGCCTCTTCAGGGGGGAGGCTGAAGCTTTCTTT. Amino acid sequence: CASSLFRGEAEAFF.

The rearrangement links TRBV28 to TRBJ1-4, with 9 bases fitting TRBD1. Per germline, CDR1 MDHEN and CDR2 SYDVKM. This CDR3 is built from 17 residues. V dropped 4 bases and J dropped 2; count of bases not matched to a gene: 8. The CDR3 DNA reads as TGTGCCAGCAGTTCGTCCCGGGACAGGGATACTAATGAAAAACTGTTTTTT. Protein product: CASSSSRDRDTNEKLFF.

This clone was detected only once. The chain recombines TRBV11-2 with TRBJ1-2; a weak D match, TRBD1 (6 bases). V was trimmed by 3 bases and J by 7 bases, leaving 18 bases between them. Germline-derived CDR1 and CDR2 are SGHAT and FQNNGV. CDR3 length equals 15 residues. The CDR3 reads CASSLDTQGKGGYTF. The CDR3 bases are TGTGCCAGCAGCTTGGATACTCAGGGGAAAGGTGGCTACACCTTC. Using reference TRBV11-2 and TRBJ1-2 for the parts outside the CDR3, the full variable domain is EAGVAQSPRYKIIEKRQSVAFWCNPISGHATLYWYQQILGQGPKLLIQFQNNGVVDDSQLPKDRFSAERLKGVDSTLKIQPAKLEDSAVYLCASSLDTQGKGGYTFGSGTRLTVV.

The rearrangement joins TRBV3-1 (or the pseudogene TRBV3-2) to TRBJ2-7; TRBD2 is a possible D gene (6 bases). The CDR3 totals 16 residues. Germline V lookup: CDR1 LGHDT, CDR2 YNNKEL (reference sequence). The ends were cut back, 0 bases at V and 3 bases at J, with 15 bases in the middle. The CDR3 DNA sequence: TGTGCCAGCAGCCAAGATCTCGGACTATCTTACTACGAGCAGTACTTC. This codes for CASSQDLGLSYYEQYF.

V and J are TRBV5-1 and TRBJ2-1; TRBD2 agrees at 16 bases. V was pared by 4 bases and J by 0 bases, with 13 bases of the junction left unmatched. In germline, CDR1 is SGHRS, CDR2 YFSETQ. The CDR3 has 21 residues. CDR3 nucleotides: TGCGCCAGCAGCACACCGGGACTAGCGGGAGGGCCCGAGAGCTCCTACAATGAGCAGTTCTTC. Translating it yields CASSTPGLAGGPESSYNEQFF.

V usage is TRBV30 and J usage is TRBJ1-1, with TRBD1 identical over 8 bases. CDR3 length: 14 amino acids. In germline, CDR1 is GTSNPN, CDR2 SVGIG (reference sequence). V shed 3 bases, J shed 1 base, and the junction held 4 bases outside the gene matches. DNA of the CDR3: TGTGCCTGGAGCAGGACAGGGAAGAACACTGAAGCTTTCTTT. Translated: CAWSRTGKNTEAFF.

The genes are TRBV6-2 or TRBV6-3 and TRBJ1-5; D remains unclear. V was cut by 5 bases and J by 5 bases, with 22 bases left in between. The germline V gene encodes CDR1 MNHEY and CDR2 SVGEGT. The CDR3 has 17 residues. CDR3 DNA sequence: TGTGCCAGCAGTCCCCGAGGAGGGAACCTCCCGTATCAGCCCCAGCATTTT. Its protein product is CASSPRGGNLPYQPQHF.